Listed here are 18 T cell receptor beta chains from one sample, sequenced in a study of T cell responses to AZD1222 COVID-19 vaccine. The data were produced by immunoSEQ multiplex PCR, yet TCRdb's version contains in-frame clones alone and is incomplete. Of about 120,000 clones in the sample, about 90% were seen once. The material sequenced was peripheral blood, taken on day 0 of AZD1222 vaccination. All receptors derive from an adult in good health.

The V gene is TRBV11-2, the J gene TRBJ1-6; D is undetermined. Germline lookup yields CDR1 SGHAT and CDR2 FQNNGV. Trimming cost V 10 bases and J 6 bases, with 19 bases left between them. The CDR3 has 15 residues. CDR3 DNA: TGTGCCATCCCCGGCCCGGGCCTGGTTAATTCACCCCTCCACTTT. Its protein is CAIPGPGLVNSPLHF.

For this clone: Other DNA sequences in the same sample also yield this CDR3. This chain links TRBV3-1 (or the pseudogene TRBV3-2) with TRBJ1-5; no clear D. This CDR3 has 13 amino acids. V was trimmed by 0 bases and J by 7 bases, leaving 7 bases between them. CDR1 LGHDT and CDR2 YNNKEL come from the germline V gene (reference sequence). In DNA form, the CDR3 reads TGTGCCAGCAGCCAAGACCCGGGGCAGCCCCAGCATTTT. Translated: CASSQDPGQPQHF.

The chain links TRBV6-2 or TRBV6-3 to TRBJ2-2; the D is unclear. The CDR3 loop spans 15 amino acids. The V gene's germline CDR1 is MNHEY and CDR2 SVGEGT. V was clipped by 2 bases and J by 7 bases, with 14 bases between them. This chain's CDR3 is CASSYPTDGGGELFF. Here the CDR3 DNA reads TGTGCCAGCAGTTACCCAACTGACGGTGGCGGGGAGCTGTTTTTT.

The J gene is TRBJ1-2, the V gene TRBV6-5; TRBD1 aligns across 7 bases. V lost 0 bases, J lost 7 bases, and 8 bases stayed unmatched. Germline assignment: CDR1 MNHEY and CDR2 SVGAGI. The CDR3 is made up of 15 amino acids. The CDR3 nucleotides read TGTGCCAGCAGTTACTCGGAAAAGGGGGCCACTGGCTACACCTTC. Encoded protein: CASSYSEKGATGYTF.

V and J are TRBV5-1 and TRBJ1-1, with 9 bases aligning to TRBD1. This CDR3 contains 14 residues. With V trimmed by 2 bases and J by 3 bases, 2 bases remained unmatched. Germline V gives CDR1 SGHRS, CDR2 YFSETQ. CDR3 residues: CASSLQGADTEAFF. DNA for the CDR3: TGCGCCAGCAGCTTACAGGGGGCGGACACTGAAGCTTTCTTT. Looking up the rest from reference TRBV5-1 and TRBJ1-1 gives the full variable domain: KAGVTQTPRYLIKTRGQQVTLSCSPISGHRSVSWYQQTPGQGLQFLFEYFSETQRNKGNFPGRFSGRQFSNSRSEMNVSTLELGDSALYLCASSLQGADTEAFFGQGTRLTVV.

CDR3 residues: CASIYRDREAYEQYF. The CDR3 nucleotides read TGTGCCAGCATTTACCGGGACAGGGAAGCCTACGAGCAGTACTTC. The J gene is TRBJ2-7, the V gene TRBV7-3; 9 bases match TRBD1. After removal of 7 bases from V and 2 bases from J, the junction contained 9 bases not matched to a gene. Per germline, CDR1 SGHTA and CDR2 FQGTGA. There are 15 residues in the CDR3.

The chain links TRBV7-9 to TRBJ2-3; TRBD1 is a possible D gene (6 bases). Germline lookup yields CDR1 SEHNR and CDR2 FQNEAQ (reference sequence). The CDR3 sequence is 15 residues long. Trimming removed 3 bases from V and 1 base from J, with 11 bases in between. The CDR3 spells CASSFGGEGTDTQYF. The CDR3 nucleotides read TGTGCCAGCAGCTTTGGGGGCGAGGGCACAGATACGCAGTATTTT.

The chain has TRBV5-5 and TRBJ1-1, with no clear D. This CDR3 is 16 amino acids long. With 1 base removed from V and 4 bases from J, the gap between germline ends came to 17 bases. The germline gives CDR1 SGHKS, CDR2 YYEKEE (reference sequence). In DNA, the CDR3 is TGTGCCAGCAGCTTGCGTTCGGCAGGACCCATCACTGAAGCTTTCTTT. This codes for CASSLRSAGPITEAFF.

The J gene is TRBJ1-6, the V gene TRBV7-8; 7 bases are a match to TRBD1. J gave up 7 bases and V 3 bases, and 6 bases lay outside the gene matches. The CDR3 contains 15 residues. The V gene's germline CDR1 is SGHVS and CDR2 FQNEAQ. CDR3 sequence reads: CASSFQTGNNSPLHF. CDR3 DNA: TGTGCCAGCAGCTTCCAGACAGGGAACAATTCACCCCTCCACTTT.

The V gene is TRBV30, the J gene TRBJ2-1; 8 nucleotides line up with TRBD2. V was pared by 5 bases and J by 9 bases, with 3 bases of the junction left unmatched. Germline CDR1 GTSNPN, CDR2 SVGIG (reference sequence). The CDR3 has 11 residues. This chain's CDR3 is CAWGTRGEQFF. CDR3 nucleotide sequence: TGTGCCTGGGGGACTAGGGGTGAGCAGTTCTTC.

This chain connects TRBV2 to TRBJ2-1, with no clear D. The germline gives CDR1 SNHLY, CDR2 FYNNEI. The CDR3 consists of 12 residues. V lost 6 bases and J 7 bases, leaving 10 bases between the germline ends. CDR3 loop: CASSVEDNEQFF. For the CDR3, the DNA is TGTGCCAGCAGCGTTGAGGATAATGAGCAGTTCTTC. Drawing the rest from reference TRBV2 and TRBJ2-1, the complete variable domain is EPEVTQTPSHQVTQMGQEVILRCVPISNHLYFYWYRQILGQKVEFLVSFYNNEISEKSEIFDDQFSVERPDGSNFTLKIRSTKLEDSAMYFCASSVEDNEQFFGPGTRLTVL.

The chain recombines TRBV7-6 with TRBJ2-1; D call uncertain. The V end was cut by 2 bases, the J end by 2 bases, with 10 bases between. The CDR3 sequence is 15 residues long. Germline V gene sequence: CDR1 SGHVS, CDR2 FNYEAQ. The CDR3 sequence is CASSLNGPTYNEQFF. Written as DNA, the CDR3 is TGTGCCAGCAGCTTAAACGGGCCCACCTACAATGAGCAGTTCTTC.

This chain uses TRBV27 with TRBJ2-1; tentative D call: TRBD1 (6 bases). The CDR3 runs to 16 residues. V lost 2 bases and J 5 bases, leaving 16 bases between the germline ends. Per germline, CDR1 MNHEY and CDR2 SMNVEV (reference sequence). The CDR3: CASSLTQGIKHNEQFF. Here the CDR3 DNA reads TGTGCCAGCAGTTTAACGCAGGGGATAAAGCACAATGAGCAGTTCTTC.

The chain is built from TRBV19 and TRBJ2-2; 7 nucleotides match TRBD1. Trimming took 6 bases from V and 3 from J; bases not matched to a gene: 13. The CDR3 totals 17 residues. The germline gives CDR1 LNHDA, CDR2 SQIVND (reference sequence). CDR3 coding DNA: TGTGCCAGTAGCCTACCCCGGGACAGCCACTACACCGGGGAGCTGTTTTTT. It translates to CASSLPRDSHYTGELFF.

The rearrangement joins TRBV9 to TRBJ2-1; D remains unclear. Trimming pared 5 bases from V and 0 bases from J, leaving 12 bases between. In germline, CDR1 is SGDLS, CDR2 YYNGEE. The CDR3 has 15 residues. The CDR3 is CASSTWESSYNEQFF. In DNA form, the CDR3 reads TGTGCCAGCAGTACTTGGGAAAGCTCCTACAATGAGCAGTTCTTC.

The chain carries TRBV5-1 and TRBJ2-7; the D call may be TRBD1 or TRBD2 (5 bases each). From germline, CDR1 is SGHRS and CDR2 YFSETQ. The CDR3 is made up of 15 amino acids. Trimming removed 2 bases at V and 2 bases at J, with 14 bases between. The CDR3 DNA sequence: TGCGCCAGCAGCTTATACGGGACGGGACCCTACGAGCAGTACTTC. Translated: CASSLYGTGPYEQYF.

The V and J genes are TRBV6-5 and TRBJ1-2; a possible D gene is TRBD1 (6 bases). CDR3 length: 14 amino acids. Germline values: CDR1 MNHEY, CDR2 SVGAGI. The V end was cut by 6 bases, the J end by 5 bases, with 16 bases between. The CDR3 sequence: CASSYREGAYGYTF. The CDR3 nucleotides are TGTGCCAGCAGCTACAGGGAGGGTGCTTATGGCTACACCTTC.

This chain links TRBV4-1 with TRBJ2-5, with 7 bases aligning to TRBD2. The germline CDR1 and CDR2 sequences are MGHRA and YSYEKL. With 4 bases clipped from V and 0 bases from J, the junction kept 8 bases outside the gene matches. The CDR3 is 16 residues long. Here the CDR3 DNA reads TGCGCCAGCAGCCCCTCACGAGCGGGGTACCAAGAGACCCAGTACTTC. Protein: CASSPSRAGYQETQYF.